This is a list of T cell receptor beta chains from one sample in a study of blood T cell repertoires in COVID-19. Using immunoSEQ multiplex PCR, the repertoire was profiled, and TCRdb retains in-frame clones only, with some absent. Of around 230,000 clones listed, roughly 80% are singletons. Sequencing was carried out using peripheral blood. These receptors were collected from a woman of 80 years or more with acute or convalescent COVID-19. Each CDR3 is given with its conserved first and last residue. A D gene is named only where the DNA matches it firmly. A row's size may be missing; if present it is once, few, many or a size class.

size: few
D: TRBD1
V: TRBV10-3
J: TRBJ2-2
CDR3: CAISARQGRTGELFF
DNA: TGTGCCATCAGTGCCCGACAGGGACGCACCGGGGAGCTGTTTTTT

size: .
D: .
V: TRBV3-1/TRBV3-2
J: TRBJ1-2
CDR3: CASSLGGDYGYTF
DNA: TGTGCCAGCAGTTTAGGGGGGGACTATGGCTACACCTTC

size: .
D: TRBD1
V: TRBV29-1
J: TRBJ2-1
CDR3: CSVPGQGIYNEQFF
DNA: TGCAGCGTTCCAGGACAGGGGATCTACAATGAGCAGTTCTTC

size: .
D: TRBD2
V: TRBV4-2
J: TRBJ2-3
CDR3: CASSQDPTSGTLSTDTQYF
DNA: TGTGCCAGCAGCCAAGATCCGACTAGCGGGACCCTGAGCACAGATACGCAGTATTTT

size: .
D: TRBD1
V: TRBV7-9
J: TRBJ2-3
CDR3: CASSPRGPDTQYF
DNA: TGTGCCAGCAGCCCTAGGGGGCCAGATACGCAGTATTTT

size: .
D: TRBD1
V: TRBV29-1
J: TRBJ1-2
CDR3: CSVVRTGYGYTF
DNA: TGCAGCGTTGTTCGGACAGGCTATGGCTACACCTTC

size: .
D: TRBD1
V: TRBV7-2
J: TRBJ2-5
CDR3: CASSSSRTGVETQYF
DNA: TGTGCCAGCAGCTCCTCCCGGACAGGGGTAGAGACCCAGTACTTC

size: .
D: TRBD2
V: TRBV7-6
J: TRBJ2-5
CDR3: CASSRAGVTETQYF
DNA: TGTGCCAGCAGCCGAGCGGGAGTAACAGAGACCCAGTACTTC

size: .
D: .
V: TRBV2
J: TRBJ1-5
CDR3: CASGQSAGQPQHF
DNA: TGTGCCAGCGGGCAGAGCGCGGGTCAGCCCCAGCATTTT

size: .
D: TRBD2
V: TRBV20-1
J: TRBJ2-6
CDR3: CSASGFSGASIGANVLTF
DNA: TGCAGTGCTAGTGGTTTTAGCGGGGCCTCCATTGGGGCCAACGTCCTGACTTTC

size: .
D: TRBD2
V: TRBV7-7
J: TRBJ2-1
CDR3: CASSPLTGTSDEQFF
DNA: TGTGCCAGCAGCCCCCTGACCGGGACTAGTGATGAGCAGTTCTTC

size: few
D: TRBD1
V: TRBV19
J: TRBJ2-3
CDR3: CASSTSTGSAQWYF
DNA: TGTGCCAGTAGTACCTCGACAGGGTCGGCGCAGTGGTATTTT

size: .
D: TRBD1
V: TRBV18
J: TRBJ2-1
CDR3: CASQGEQGFYGEQFF
DNA: TGTGCCAGCCAGGGGGAACAGGGTTTTTACGGTGAGCAGTTCTTC

size: .
D: .
V: TRBV2
J: TRBJ1-5
CDR3: CASTNGNQPQHF
DNA: TGTGCCAGCACGAACGGTAATCAGCCCCAGCATTTT

size: .
D: TRBD2
V: TRBV5-1
J: TRBJ2-1
CDR3: CASSSLLAGGENEQFF
DNA: TGCGCCAGCAGCTCCCTACTAGCGGGAGGGGAGAATGAGCAGTTCTTC